This T cell receptor (beta chain) was documented in a study of early T cells in non-severe SARS-CoV-2 infection. Study at large: RNA in bulk from unsorted whole blood was sequenced, and chains were unpaired.

Overall study findings and caveats: Matching results from VDJdb favored anti-spike CD8 responses, leaving private and CD4 specificities undetected.

Researchers tagged individual cDNA molecules with unique molecular identifiers. TCRdb analysed the 5' RACE reads with MiXCR anew, one entry per CDR3 protein. The profile covers approximately 80,000 distinct CDR3 sequences, with about 11% appearing a single time and around 12% taken by the ten largest. The CDR3 spans 13 residues. Germline V gene lookup returns CDR1 SEHNR and CDR2 FQNEAQ (reference sequence). Trimming cost V 7 bases and J 1 base; bases outside gene matches: 3. This clonotype was recorded a few times. Antigen unknown. The rearrangement links TRBV7-9 to TRBJ1-1; 7 nucleotides match TRBD1. This TCR was recovered from an adult who was a healthcare worker with PCR-confirmed SARS-CoV-2 infection or an uninfected control (not recorded which). Sequenced here: whole blood, sampled at baseline. CDR3 loop: CASIGTANTEAFF. The CDR3 nucleotides are TGTGCCAGCATCGGGACAGCGAACACTGAAGCTTTCTTT.